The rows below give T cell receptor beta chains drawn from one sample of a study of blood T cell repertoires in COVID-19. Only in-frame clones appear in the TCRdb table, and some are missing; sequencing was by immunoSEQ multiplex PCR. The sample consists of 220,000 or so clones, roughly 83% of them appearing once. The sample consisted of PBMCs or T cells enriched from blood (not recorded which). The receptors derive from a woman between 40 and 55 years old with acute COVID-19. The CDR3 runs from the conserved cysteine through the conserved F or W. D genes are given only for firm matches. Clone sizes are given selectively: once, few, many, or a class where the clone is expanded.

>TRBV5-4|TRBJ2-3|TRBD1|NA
CASSRDRWTDTQYF
TGTGCCAGCAGCCGGGACAGGTGGACAGATACGCAGTATTTT
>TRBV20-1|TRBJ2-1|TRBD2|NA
CSASVGLADNEQFF
TGCAGTGCTAGTGTCGGACTAGCCGACAATGAGCAGTTCTTC
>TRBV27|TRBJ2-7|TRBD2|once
CASSPRSSGPLEQYF
TGTGCCAGCAGCCCTCGGTCTAGCGGGCCTTTGGAGCAGTACTTC
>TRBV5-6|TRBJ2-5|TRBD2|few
CASSPWTSGEETQYF
TGTGCCAGCAGCCCATGGACTAGCGGGGAAGAGACCCAGTACTTC
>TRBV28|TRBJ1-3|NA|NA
CASSFGTSRTSGNTIYF
TGTGCCAGCAGTTTTGGGACTTCTCGGACGTCTGGAAACACCATATATTTT
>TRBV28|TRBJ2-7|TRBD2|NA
CASSIRPTAGAGEQYF
TGTGCCAGCAGTATAAGGCCCACAGCGGGAGCTGGCGAGCAGTACTTC
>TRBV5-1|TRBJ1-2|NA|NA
CASSAGTIYGYTF
TGCGCCAGCAGCGCCGGGACAATCTATGGCTACACCTTC
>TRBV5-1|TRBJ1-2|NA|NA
CASSLEPGHVIDYGYTF
TGCGCCAGCAGCTTGGAGCCGGGACACGTTATCGACTATGGCTACACCTTC
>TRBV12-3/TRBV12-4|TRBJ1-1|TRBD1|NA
CATFRDRGTEAFF
TGTGCCACATTCCGGGACAGGGGCACTGAAGCTTTCTTT
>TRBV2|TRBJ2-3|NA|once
CASSVAVGTDTQYF
TGTGCCAGCAGTGTTGCGGTTGGCACAGATACGCAGTATTTT
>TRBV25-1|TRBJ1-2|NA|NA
CASGKKGQSNNYGYTF
TGTGCCAGCGGAAAGAAGGGGCAGTCCAATAACTATGGCTACACCTTC
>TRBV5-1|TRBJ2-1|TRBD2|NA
CASSFLGSGGADEQFF
TGCGCCAGCAGCTTTCTTGGCAGCGGGGGGGCGGATGAGCAGTTCTTC
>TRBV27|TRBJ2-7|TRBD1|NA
CASKGSPGQGFHEQYF
TGTGCCAGCAAAGGGAGCCCGGGACAGGGGTTCCACGAGCAGTACTTC
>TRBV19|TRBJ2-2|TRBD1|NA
CASSTGQTNTGELFF
TGTGCCAGTAGCACGGGACAGACGAACACCGGGGAGCTGTTTTTT
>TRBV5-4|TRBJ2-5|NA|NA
CASSLARGTETQYF
TGTGCCAGCAGCTTGGCCCGGGGGACAGAGACCCAGTACTTC
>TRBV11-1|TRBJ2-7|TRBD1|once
CASSLYRGTSYEQYF
TGTGCCAGCAGCTTATACAGGGGGACCTCCTACGAGCAGTACTTC
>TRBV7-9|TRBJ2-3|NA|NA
CASSLRRGSGTDTQYF
TGTGCCAGCAGCTTACGTAGGGGCTCGGGCACAGATACGCAGTATTTT
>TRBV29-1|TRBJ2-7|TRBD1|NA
CSVTGGTSSYEQYF
TGCAGCGTTACAGGGGGCACGAGCTCCTACGAGCAGTACTTC
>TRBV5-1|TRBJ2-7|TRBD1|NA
CASSLWDSSYEQYF
TGCGCCAGCAGCTTGTGGGACAGTTCCTACGAGCAGTACTTC
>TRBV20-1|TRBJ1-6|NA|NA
CSASRGLGNSPLHF
TGCAGTGCTAGTAGAGGGTTAGGGAATTCACCCCTCCACTTT
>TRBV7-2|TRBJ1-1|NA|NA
CASSLSPGEAFF
TGTGCCAGCAGCTTGTCGCCAGGGGAAGCTTTCTTT
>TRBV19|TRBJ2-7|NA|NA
CASSSWRDYEQYF
TGTGCCAGTAGTTCGTGGCGGGATTACGAGCAGTACTTC
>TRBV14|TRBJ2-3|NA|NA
CASSQDLIADTQYF
TGTGCCAGCAGCCAAGATCTAATTGCAGATACGCAGTATTTT
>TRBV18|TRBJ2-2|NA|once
CASSRPGEDTGELFF
TGTGCCAGCTCACGCCCTGGGGAGGACACCGGGGAGCTGTTTTTT
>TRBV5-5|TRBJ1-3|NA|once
CASSLDPAVKSGNTIYF
TGTGCCAGCAGCTTAGACCCAGCGGTTAAGTCTGGAAACACCATATATTTT
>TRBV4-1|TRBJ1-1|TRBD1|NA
CASSSTGLTEAFF
TGCGCCAGCAGCTCGACAGGGTTAACTGAAGCTTTCTTT
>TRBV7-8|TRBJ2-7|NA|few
CASSQRTESYEQYF
TGTGCCAGCAGCCAAAGGACAGAGTCCTACGAGCAGTACTTC
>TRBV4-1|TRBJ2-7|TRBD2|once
CASTRGGGISYEQYF
TGCGCCAGCACCAGAGGCGGGGGGATCTCCTACGAGCAGTACTTC
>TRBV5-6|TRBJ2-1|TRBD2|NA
CASSFPGRGDEQFF
TGTGCCAGCAGCTTCCCGGGGAGGGGTGATGAGCAGTTCTTC
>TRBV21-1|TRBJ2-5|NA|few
CASSKAQKETQYF
TGTGCCAGCAGCAAAGCACAGAAAGAGACCCAGTACTTC
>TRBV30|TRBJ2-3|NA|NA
CAWSVRLRDTQYF
TGTGCCTGGAGTGTAAGACTACGGGATACGCAGTATTTT
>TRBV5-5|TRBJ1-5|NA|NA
CASSLAQGSNQPQHF
TGTGCCAGCAGCTTGGCTCAGGGAAGCAATCAGCCCCAGCATTTT
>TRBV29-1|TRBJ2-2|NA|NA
CSVLRNTGSGGTGELFF
TGCAGCGTCCTTAGAAATACAGGATCCGGGGGCACCGGGGAGCTGTTTTTT
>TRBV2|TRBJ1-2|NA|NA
CASSDNRAPYGYTF
TGTGCCAGCAGTGATAACAGGGCCCCGTATGGCTACACCTTC
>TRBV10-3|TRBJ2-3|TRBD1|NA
CAISGTGGEDTQYF
TGTGCCATCAGTGGGACAGGCGGCGAGGATACGCAGTATTTT
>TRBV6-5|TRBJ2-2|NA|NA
CASRGRTNTGELFF
TGTGCCAGCAGGGGCAGGACGAACACCGGGGAGCTGTTTTTT
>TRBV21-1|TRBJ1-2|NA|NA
CEDGGAYGYTF
TGTGAGGATGGGGGGGCCTATGGCTACACCTTC
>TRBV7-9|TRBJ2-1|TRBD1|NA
CASSSGTGLNEQFF
TGTGCCAGCAGCTCCGGGACAGGGTTAAATGAGCAGTTCTTC
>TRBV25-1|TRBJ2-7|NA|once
CASSDKENYGYEQYF
TGTGCCAGCAGTGACAAGGAGAATTATGGCTACGAGCAGTACTTC
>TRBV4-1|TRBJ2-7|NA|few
CASSQVYLAYEQYF
TGCGCCAGCAGCCAAGTATATCTAGCCTACGAGCAGTACTTC
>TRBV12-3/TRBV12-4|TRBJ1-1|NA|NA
CASSLPPGGEAFF
TGTGCCAGCAGTTTACCTCCCGGGGGGGAAGCTTTCTTT
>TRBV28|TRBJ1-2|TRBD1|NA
CATLTGIEDGYTF
TGTGCCACCCTGACAGGGATTGAAGATGGCTACACCTTC
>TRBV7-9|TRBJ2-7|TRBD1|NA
CASSSHPPGTGSGTYEQYF
TGTGCCAGCAGCTCCCATCCCCCGGGGACAGGGAGTGGGACCTACGAGCAGTACTTC
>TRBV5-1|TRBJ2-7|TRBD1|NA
CASSFSQGLSYEQYF
TGCGCCAGCAGCTTTTCACAGGGGCTGTCCTACGAGCAGTACTTC
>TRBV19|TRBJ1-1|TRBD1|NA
CASSGTVSTEAFF
TGTGCCAGTAGTGGGACAGTTAGCACTGAAGCTTTCTTT
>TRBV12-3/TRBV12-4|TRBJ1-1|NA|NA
CASIMATEAFF
TGTGCCAGCATTATGGCCACTGAAGCTTTCTTT
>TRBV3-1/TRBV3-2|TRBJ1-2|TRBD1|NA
CASTPGTGGYGYTF
TGTGCCAGCACCCCCGGGACAGGGGGTTACGGCTACACCTTC
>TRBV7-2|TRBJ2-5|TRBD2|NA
CASSSGTTLPETQYF
TGTGCCAGCAGCTCCGGGACTACCCTCCCAGAGACCCAGTACTTC
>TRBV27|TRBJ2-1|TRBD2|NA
CASSSGGGGYNEQFF
TGTGCCAGCAGTTCTGGGGGCGGGGGGTACAATGAGCAGTTCTTC
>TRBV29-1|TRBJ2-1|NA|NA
CSVAHRSSYNEQFF
TGCAGCGTCGCCCACAGGAGCTCCTACAATGAGCAGTTCTTC
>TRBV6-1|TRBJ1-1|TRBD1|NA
CASSDSPDRGATEAFF
TGTGCCAGCAGTGATTCGCCCGACAGGGGAGCCACTGAAGCTTTCTTT
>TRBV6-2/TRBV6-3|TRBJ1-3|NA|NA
CASSDWRALGNTIYF
TGTGCCAGCAGTGACTGGAGGGCCCTCGGAAACACCATATATTTT
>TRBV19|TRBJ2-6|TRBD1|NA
CASSTGGGANVLTF
TGTGCCAGTAGTACAGGGGGTGGGGCCAACGTCCTGACTTTC